The 29 T cell receptor beta chains in this list originate from one sample, sequenced in a study of cytomegalovirus exposure and HLA in healthy donors. The PCR ran on 60 Vbeta and 13 Jbeta primers. TCRdb keeps only in-frame clones here, not all; method: immunoSEQ multiplex PCR. The table records about 72,000 clones, 75% to 85% of them present only once. The sample consisted of PBMCs. The receptors derive from a man aged 35 to 55 in good health and CMV-seronegative.

The J gene is TRBJ1-5, the V gene TRBV30; a possible D gene is TRBD1 (5 bases). CDR3 size: 16 residues. Trimming pared 1 base from V and 7 bases from J, leaving 20 bases between. Germline V gene sequence: CDR1 GTSNPN, CDR2 SVGIG (reference sequence). CDR3 nucleotide sequence: TGTGCCTGGAGTGCTGGGGCGGCCCAAGGGAGGCAGCCCCAGCATTTT. The encoded protein is CAWSAGAAQGRQPQHF.

The V call is TRBV28, the J call TRBJ2-2; no definite D call. There are 12 residues in the CDR3. The V gene lost 1 base and the J gene lost 6 bases, with 3 bases spanning the gap. CDR1 is MDHEN, CDR2 SYDVKM, per germline. In DNA form, the CDR3 reads TGTGCCAGCAGTTTATTATCCGGGGAGCTGTTTTTT. It codes for CASSLLSGELFF. Complete variable domain (other parts from reference TRBV28 and TRBJ2-2): DVKVTQSSRYLVKRTGEKVFLECVQDMDHENMFWYRQDPGLGLRLIYFSYDVKMKEKGDIPEGYSVSREKKERFSLILESASTNQTSMYLCASSLLSGELFFGEGSRLTVL.

The chain links TRBV19 to TRBJ2-3, with a tentative D call TRBD1 (6 bases). V was trimmed by 4 bases and J by 3 bases, leaving 8 bases between them. This CDR3 region has 13 residues. Germline V gene lookup returns CDR1 LNHDA and CDR2 SQIVND (reference sequence). The CDR3 sequence: CASSTGATDTQYF. CDR3 bases: TGTGCCAGTAGTACAGGGGCTACAGATACGCAGTATTTT.

The chain joins TRBV30 to TRBJ2-2; D possibly corresponds to TRBD2 (6 bases). Trimming stripped 3 bases from V and 6 bases from J, with 11 bases between. In germline, CDR1 is GTSNPN, CDR2 SVGIG (reference sequence). The CDR3 covers 13 residues. The CDR3 loop is CAWRVSGAGELFF. CDR3 coding DNA: TGTGCCTGGAGGGTATCGGGGGCCGGGGAGCTGTTTTTT.

This clone was counted a few times. This chain joins TRBV5-4 and TRBJ1-2; D might be TRBD1 (5 bases). In germline, CDR1 is SGHNT, CDR2 YYREEE (reference sequence). V lost 3 bases and J lost 1, with 10 bases in between. This CDR3 region has 14 residues. CDR3 sequence: CASSSDSLNYGYTF. CDR3 DNA sequence: TGTGCCAGCAGCTCTGACAGCCTTAACTATGGCTACACCTTC.

This chain joins TRBV18 and TRBJ1-6; D remains unclear. V lost 3 bases, J lost 5 bases, and 17 bases lay in between. Germline CDR1 is KGHSH and CDR2 is LQKENI. This CDR3 has 17 residues. CDR3 DNA: TGTGCCAGCTCACCTTTTGACGGGAGAGGGAATAATTCACCCCTCCACTTT. It yields the protein CASSPFDGRGNNSPLHF. Drawing the rest from reference TRBV18 and TRBJ1-6, the complete variable domain is NAGVMQNPRHLVRRRGQEARLRCSPMKGHSHVYWYRQLPEEGLKFMVYLQKENIIDESGMPKERFSAEFPKEGPSILRIQQVVRGDSAAYFCASSPFDGRGNNSPLHFGNGTRLTVT.

The chain is built from TRBV23-1 and TRBJ2-7; the D gene is possibly TRBD1 (6 bases). TRBV23-1 is an ORF, and what it does is uncertain. V lost 2 bases and J 3 bases, leaving 17 bases between the germline ends. The CDR3 totals 16 residues. The CDR3: CASSQVRQDTFYEQYF. The CDR3 DNA follows: TGCGCCAGCAGTCAAGTCCGACAGGACACCTTCTACGAGCAGTACTTC.

V gene TRBV7-2 combines with J gene TRBJ2-7, with 11 bases lining up with TRBD1. CDR3 length equals 14 residues. Losses at the gene ends were 4 bases for V and 2 bases for J; bases not matched to a gene: 1. The germline gives CDR1 SGHTA, CDR2 FQGNSA. This CDR3 reads CASSWGQGAYEQYF. CDR3 DNA sequence: TGTGCCAGCAGCTGGGGACAGGGGGCCTACGAGCAGTACTTC.

This clone was seen more than once but under ten times. V usage is TRBV5-6 and J usage is TRBJ1-5; the D gene is possibly TRBD1 (6 bases). V was shortened by 0 bases and J by 6 bases, with 16 bases between the two germline ends. The CDR3 spans 16 residues. Per the germline V gene, CDR1 is SGHDT and CDR2 is YYEEEE. The CDR3 region has the DNA TGTGCCAGCAGCTTGGGGACAGCGAGCCACGGTCAGCCCCAGCATTTT. Protein: CASSLGTASHGQPQHF.

This chain joins TRBV20-1 and TRBJ1-1; 8 positions agree with TRBD1. CDR3 length: 11 amino acids. CDR1 DFQATT and CDR2 SNEGSKA come from the germline V gene (reference sequence). The CDR3 loop is CRAGGGTEAFF. CDR3 nucleotides: TGCAGGGCAGGGGGCGGCACTGAAGCTTTCTTT.

V gene TRBV4-1 combines with J gene TRBJ2-5, with 14 bases aligning to TRBD2. The last part of the DNA fits TRBJ2-7 better; the J call may be wrong. Germline V gives CDR1 MGHRA, CDR2 YSYEKL. This CDR3 spans 18 amino acids. Here the CDR3 reads CASSYAWRLAGGAYEQYF. DNA for the CDR3: TGCGCCAGCAGCTATGCATGGAGACTAGCGGGGGGGGCCTACGAGCAGTACTTC.

The gene calls are TRBV4-1 and TRBJ2-7; no firm D call. Trimming pared 1 base from V and 2 bases from J, leaving 12 bases between. The CDR3 is 15 amino acids. Germline CDR1 and CDR2: MGHRA and YSYEKL. CDR3 in DNA: TGCGCCAGCAGCCAAGCGCAGATTACACCCTACGAGCAGTACTTC. Translated: CASSQAQITPYEQYF.

J is TRBJ1-5 and V is TRBV2, with D perhaps matching TRBD1 (5 bases). The ends were cut back, 3 bases at V and 7 bases at J, with 10 bases in the middle. The CDR3 is 13 residues long. Per germline, CDR1 SNHLY and CDR2 FYNNEI. The CDR3 region has the DNA TGTGCCAGCAGTGAGGAGGGGCGACAGCCCCAGCATTTT. Its translation: CASSEEGRQPQHF.

CDR3 nucleotide sequence: TGCGCCAGCAGCTGGGGACAGGGGGGTTCACCCCTCCACTTT. Amino acids: CASSWGQGGSPLHF. V and J are TRBV5-1 and TRBJ1-6, with 11 positions matching TRBD1. V trimming: 3 bases; J trimming: 9 bases; junction bases outside the gene matches: 2. Per the germline V gene, CDR1 is SGHRS and CDR2 is YFSETQ. The CDR3 covers 14 residues. The entire variable domain, with the rest obtained from reference TRBV5-1 and TRBJ1-6, is as follows: KAGVTQTPRYLIKTRGQQVTLSCSPISGHRSVSWYQQTPGQGLQFLFEYFSETQRNKGNFPGRFSGRQFSNSRSEMNVSTLELGDSALYLCASSWGQGGSPLHFGNGTRLTVT.

The chain links TRBV19 to TRBJ1-5; a possible D gene is TRBD1 (6 bases). This CDR3 contains 16 residues. Germline V CDR1 and CDR2: LNHDA, SQIVND (reference sequence). V was trimmed by 6 bases and J by 0 bases, leaving 15 bases between them. The CDR3 region is CASRDSSRYSNQPQHF. CDR3 in DNA: TGTGCCAGTAGGGACAGCAGCCGTTATAGCAATCAGCCCCAGCATTTT.

The genes are TRBV7-9 and TRBJ2-3; TRBD2 matches 10 bases. V was clipped by 0 bases and J by 1 base; unmatched bases: 1. The CDR3 has 16 residues. Germline V gene lookup returns CDR1 SEHNR and CDR2 FQNEAQ (reference sequence). CDR3 sequence: CASSLALAGGTDTQYF. CDR3 coding DNA: TGTGCCAGCAGCTTAGCCCTAGCGGGGGGCACAGATACGCAGTATTTT.

J is TRBJ1-5 and V is TRBV10-1, with D perhaps TRBD1 (5 bases). Trimming pared 8 bases from V and 3 bases from J, leaving 11 bases between. The CDR3 is made up of 13 amino acids. From germline, CDR1 is WNHNN and CDR2 SYGVQD (reference sequence). Here the CDR3 DNA reads TGCGCCAGCCCGACAGAGTTCAATCAGCCCCAGCATTTT. This gives the protein CASPTEFNQPQHF.

The V call is TRBV19, the J call TRBJ1-4; no definite D call. The CDR3 length is 15 residues. Trimming stripped 5 bases from V and 4 bases from J, with 14 bases between. Looked up from germline, CDR1 is LNHDA and CDR2 is SQIVND (reference sequence). As DNA, the CDR3 is TGTGCCAGTAGTCTCAGCAGCTCGGGTAATGAAAAACTGTTTTTT. This gives the protein CASSLSSSGNEKLFF.

The DNA of the CDR3 is TGCGCCAGCAGCTTTCTTGGGACTAGCGGGGGATACATCTACAATGAGCAGTTCTTC. It translates to CASSFLGTSGGYIYNEQFF. The rearrangement uses TRBV5-1 and TRBJ2-1; 14 nucleotides align to TRBD2. The CDR3 is 19 residues long. Germline V lookup: CDR1 SGHRS, CDR2 YFSETQ. V lost 2 bases and J lost 3; bases outside the gene matches: 10.

CDR3 in DNA: TGTGCCAGTAGTATATCCAGGGGGAGCAATCAGCCCCAGCATTTT. Translated: CASSISRGSNQPQHF. The gene calls are TRBV19 and TRBJ1-5, with 7 positions matching TRBD1. Trimming removed 2 bases from V and 1 base from J; junction bases left unmatched: 2. Germline V gives CDR1 LNHDA, CDR2 SQIVND (reference sequence). CDR3 size: 15 residues.

For the CDR3, the DNA is TGTGCCAGCAGAACCGGGGGTAGCTCCTACGAGCAGTACTTC. This gives the protein CASRTGGSSYEQYF. This rearrangement joins TRBV11-2 to TRBJ2-7; D possibly corresponds to TRBD2 (6 bases). Germline CDR1 and CDR2: SGHAT and FQNNGV. Trimming removed 6 bases at V and 0 bases at J, with 12 bases between. CDR3 length: 14 amino acids.

The rearrangement links TRBV11-2 to TRBJ2-7, with 7 bases aligning to TRBD2. Trimming took 3 bases from V and 3 from J; bases not matched to a gene: 8. The germline CDR1 and CDR2 sequences are SGHAT and FQNNGV. The CDR3 covers 15 residues. CDR3 protein: CASSFLASGNYEQYF. The CDR3 DNA is TGTGCCAGCAGCTTTTTGGCTAGCGGCAACTACGAGCAGTACTTC.

V is TRBV7-9 and J is TRBJ2-1, with TRBD1 matching over 7 bases. After removal of 6 bases from V and 0 bases from J, the junction contained 11 bases not matched to a gene. This CDR3 has 17 amino acids. From germline, CDR1 is SEHNR and CDR2 FQNEAQ (reference sequence). CDR3 in amino acids: CASSWPTGTSSYNEQFF. The CDR3 coding sequence is TGTGCCAGCAGTTGGCCGACAGGGACCAGCTCCTACAATGAGCAGTTCTTC.

This chain uses TRBV5-1 with TRBJ1-1; D might be TRBD1 (6 bases). Trimming pared 0 bases from V and 1 base from J, leaving 16 bases between. CDR1 and CDR2 from the germline V gene are SGHRS and YFSETQ. This CDR3 is built from 17 residues. Here the CDR3 DNA reads TGCGCCAGCAGCTTGGTCCTAGGGGGGGTCGGGAACACTGAAGCTTTCTTT. Its protein is CASSLVLGGVGNTEAFF.

This clone was picked up a small number of times. The chain is built from TRBV11-1 and TRBJ1-6, with D uncertain. Germline values: CDR1 SGHAT, CDR2 FQDESV (reference sequence). This CDR3 is 13 amino acids long. V was cut by 1 base and J by 13 bases, with 11 bases left in between. The chain's CDR3 is CASSLESHSPLHF. For the CDR3, the DNA is TGTGCCAGCAGCTTAGAGTCCCACTCCCCCCTCCACTTT.

This rearrangement joins TRBV9 to TRBJ2-2; D not certain. Trimming shortened V by 4 bases and J by 6 bases, and 13 bases separated the two germline ends. Germline CDR1 is SGDLS and CDR2 is YYNGEE. The CDR3 length is 14 residues. The CDR3 here is CASSPSQAPGELFF. CDR3 sequence (DNA): TGTGCCAGCAGCCCAAGCCAGGCGCCCGGGGAGCTGTTTTTT.

This clone turned up a few times. V usage is TRBV6-5 and J usage is TRBJ2-1, with 8 bases aligning to TRBD1. The CDR3 runs to 14 residues. Germline CDR1 MNHEY, CDR2 SVGAGI. V was clipped by 4 bases and J by 4 bases; unmatched bases: 3. The DNA for the CDR3 is TGTGCCAGCAGTTCAGGGGGCGGGTACAATGAGCAGTTCTTC. This gives the protein CASSSGGGYNEQFF.

The chain is built from TRBV7-9 and TRBJ1-6; maybe TRBD1 (6 bases). Germline lookup yields CDR1 SEHNR and CDR2 FQNEAQ (reference sequence). The CDR3 contains 12 residues. V was clipped by 11 bases and J by 7 bases, with 12 bases between them. The CDR3 protein is CAGRGVNSPLHF. The CDR3 coding sequence is TGTGCCGGGAGGGGGGTGAATTCACCCCTCCACTTT.

J is TRBJ1-5 and V is TRBV30, with 7 positions matching TRBD1. The CDR3 extends over 14 amino acids. Losses at the gene ends were 3 bases for V and 2 bases for J; bases not matched to a gene: 4. Germline loops: CDR1 GTSNPN, CDR2 SVGIG (reference sequence). CDR3 residues: CAWSPGQGNQPQHF. CDR3 nucleotide sequence: TGTGCCTGGAGCCCCGGACAGGGCAATCAGCCCCAGCATTTT.